The clone carrying this T cell receptor (beta chain) was recorded at least ten times. Its antigen is undetermined. Researchers barred patients who had uncontrolled infection, other autoimmune disease, pregnancy or lactation. PBMCs were derived from 7.5 to 10 ml fresh peripheral blood. The data are from a study of T cells in Graves' hyperthyroidism and ophthalmopathy. Broader study findings: Expanded thyroid clonotypes (above 0.001) were mostly also found in blood. Stable hyperthyroidism and ophthalmopathy were separated using 13 V-J signatures.

V lost 6 bases, J lost 6 bases, and 15 bases lay in between. CDR3 length equals 14 residues. From RNA transcripts, TCR beta CDR3 regions were amplified. The HTBI set primed first-round TCR CDR3 RT-PCR. TCRdb re-analysed the multiplex PCR reads in MiXCR, keeping a single row per CDR3 protein. The sample shows about 380,000 distinct CDR3 sequences, about 18% of them seen only once. The gene calls are TRBV12-3 or TRBV12-4 and TRBJ1-5; D might be TRBD1 (6 bases). Material for sequencing was blood. This TCR derives from a man between 18 and 29 years old with Graves' ophthalmopathy. CDR3 protein: CASRTSGASQPQHF. The CDR3 DNA reads TGTGCCAGCAGGACCTCAGGGGCTAGTCAGCCCCAGCATTTT.